The T cell receptor beta chain under discussion was sequenced for a study of somatic mutations in cytotoxic T cells in rheumatoid arthritis. At the level of the study: No treatment had yet been given when patient blood (under 34 ml EDTA) was drawn, right after diagnosis.

In the authors' workflow: Patient CD8+ clones bigger than 1% seldom lined up with published virus-specific TCRB sequences. The protocol was immunoSEQ multiplex PCR, while the TCRdb copy is restricted to in-frame clones and leaves out a portion. V and J calls and clone size are as listed in that table; D and trimming were resolved from the DNA. The sample shows approximately 14,000 clones, under 80% of them seen only once. As regards this clone: The antigen is not known.

Overall study findings and caveats: Per patient, the largest CD8+ clone was found to exceed 20% of CD8+ cells in about an eighth of the roughly 60 cases.

This CDR3 has 14 amino acids. Germline V gene data show CDR1 as SGHDT and CDR2 as YYEEEE. V shed 6 bases and J shed 2 bases, with 12 bases lying between them. This TCR came from an adult with rheumatoid arthritis. V is TRBV5-6 and J is TRBJ2-4; tentative D call: TRBD2 (5 bases). Sequencing input: CD8+ T cells sorted from blood. The CDR3, as DNA: TGTGCCAGCACCTCCGGGGTGACCAAAAACATTCAGTACTTC. It translates to CASTSGVTKNIQYF.